These 19 T cell receptor beta chains share one sample of origin, sequenced in a study of blood T cell repertoires in COVID-19. The assay was immunoSEQ multiplex PCR, and TCRdb's table has in-frame clones only and misses some. The repertoire has over 150,000 clones, roughly 80% of them found once; the top ten carry around 14%. Sample: peripheral blood. The source of these receptors is a man between 18 and 35 years old with active or convalescent COVID-19.

This chain joins TRBV7-2 and TRBJ2-7, with 11 bases fitting TRBD1. CDR1 is SGHTA and CDR2 is FQGNSA in the germline V gene. This CDR3 spans 14 amino acids. The trim removed 8 bases at V and 4 bases at J, leaving 7 bases unmatched. The chain's CDR3 is CASGTGTGGYEQYF. The CDR3 nucleotides are TGTGCCAGCGGCACCGGGACAGGGGGATACGAGCAGTACTTC.

The genes are TRBV6-5 and TRBJ2-3; 8 bases are a match to TRBD1. Per germline, CDR1 MNHEY and CDR2 SVGAGI. CDR3 length equals 15 residues. The V and J ends lost 6 bases and 3 bases, in that order; junction bases with no gene match: 8. CDR3 in DNA: TGTGCCAGCAGGCCCGGACAGGGAGAAACAGATACGCAGTATTTT. It yields the protein CASRPGQGETDTQYF.

The chain recombines TRBV6-5 with TRBJ2-7; 11 nucleotides match TRBD1. With 2 bases clipped from V and 3 bases from J, the junction kept 3 bases outside the gene matches. This CDR3 comprises 15 residues. Germline values: CDR1 MNHEY, CDR2 SVGAGI. For the CDR3, the DNA is TGTGCCAGCAGTTACAGAGGGACAGGGGGCTACGAGCAGTACTTC. As protein: CASSYRGTGGYEQYF.

The chain has TRBV11-1 and TRBJ2-3; no clear D. This CDR3 region has 14 residues. The germline V gene encodes CDR1 SGHAT and CDR2 FQDESV (reference sequence). The V end lost 3 bases, the J end lost 6 bases, and 13 bases lay between the germline ends. The CDR3 region is CASSLVPGSDTQYF. The CDR3 DNA reads as TGTGCCAGCAGCTTGGTCCCCGGGTCCGATACGCAGTATTTT. Full variable domain (outside the CDR3, taken from reference TRBV11-1 and TRBJ2-3): EAEVAQSPRYKITEKSQAVAFWCDPISGHATLYWYRQILGQGPELLVQFQDESVVDDSQLPKDRFSAERLKGVDSTLKIQPAELGDSAMYLCASSLVPGSDTQYFGPGTRLTVL.

V is TRBV29-1 and J is TRBJ1-4; tentatively, D is TRBD1 (5 bases). CDR3 size: 14 residues. Germline V CDR1 and CDR2: SQVTM, ANQGSEA. The ends were cut back, 5 bases at V and 8 bases at J, with 18 bases in the middle. The CDR3 DNA reads as TGCAGCGTTAAGAGAGGGGCAGGGAGGGAAAAACTGTTTTTT. Translating gives CSVKRGAGREKLFF. The full variable domain, completed using reference TRBV29-1 and TRBJ1-4, is SAVISQKPSRDICQRGTSLTIQCQVDSQVTMMFWYRQQPGQSLTLIATANQGSEATYESGFVIDKFPISRPNLTFSTLTVSNMSPEDSSIYLCSVKRGAGREKLFFGSGTQLSVL.

The chain carries TRBV6-4 and TRBJ1-4, with 8 bases aligning to TRBD1. Germline CDR1 MRHNA, CDR2 SNTAGT. V was clipped by 5 bases and J by 6 bases; unmatched bases: 8. CDR3 length: 15 amino acids. Here the CDR3 DNA reads TGTGCCAGCAGTAGGACAGGGAGGGTTCATGAAAAACTGTTTTTT. This sequence encodes CASSRTGRVHEKLFF.

At least ten counts were recorded for this clone. The rearrangement joins TRBV7-6 to TRBJ2-5, with 9 bases fitting TRBD1. The V gene end was trimmed by 3 bases and the J gene end by 4 bases; junction bases not matched to a gene: 6. The CDR3 loop spans 15 amino acids. Germline CDR1 and CDR2: SGHVS and FNYEAQ. In DNA form, the CDR3 reads TGTGCCAGCAGCTTTCGGGACAGGGTCGGAGAGACCCAGTACTTC. Translated, it gives CASSFRDRVGETQYF.

The chain uses TRBV2 and TRBJ2-3; no clear D. The V gene lost 3 bases and the J gene lost 2 bases, with 3 bases spanning the gap. The germline CDR1 and CDR2 sequences are SNHLY and FYNNEI. The CDR3 loop spans 12 amino acids. The CDR3 sequence is CASSDNTDTQYF. The CDR3 bases are TGTGCCAGCAGTGATAACACAGATACGCAGTATTTT.

CDR3 coding DNA: TGTGCCAGCAGCTCCAGAGCGGGGAGGGGGACCGCTGAAGCTTTCTTT. This sequence encodes CASSSRAGRGTAEAFF. The chain is built from TRBV7-9 and TRBJ1-1, with D perhaps TRBD1 (6 bases). V lost 4 bases and J 6 bases, leaving 21 bases between the germline ends. Germline loops: CDR1 SEHNR, CDR2 FQNEAQ (reference sequence). This CDR3 region has 16 residues.

The CDR3 DNA follows: TGTGCCAGCAGTTACTCGAAGGGACAGGGCCACGAGCAGTACTTC. Residues: CASSYSKGQGHEQYF. The rearrangement uses TRBV6-5 and TRBJ2-7, with 9 bases aligning to TRBD1. The trim removed 0 bases at V and 5 bases at J, leaving 5 bases unmatched. The CDR3 has 15 amino acids. Per germline, CDR1 MNHEY and CDR2 SVGAGI.

This rearrangement joins TRBV11-3 to TRBJ1-1; D is unclear. Trimming shortened V by 4 bases and J by 8 bases, and 14 bases separated the two germline ends. The CDR3 is 13 residues long. Germline V gives CDR1 SGHNT, CDR2 YENEEA. CDR3 residues: CASSSAPEAEAFF. The CDR3, as DNA: TGTGCCAGCAGCTCCGCTCCGGAGGCCGAAGCTTTCTTT.

The rearrangement joins TRBV5-1 to TRBJ2-7; TRBD1 aligns across 7 bases. CDR3 length equals 19 residues. Germline V gene data show CDR1 as SGHRS and CDR2 as YFSETQ. V was clipped by 0 bases and J by 4 bases; unmatched bases: 19. CDR3 loop: CASSLAKQGIVGLRYEQYF. DNA of the CDR3: TGCGCCAGCAGCTTGGCCAAACAGGGGATTGTCGGGCTCCGATACGAGCAGTACTTC.

CDR3 in amino acids: CASSFQLTGVDNSPLHF. Here the CDR3 DNA reads TGTGCCAGCAGTTTTCAATTGACAGGGGTAGATAATTCACCCCTCCACTTT. This rearrangement joins TRBV28 to TRBJ1-6; 8 bases align to TRBD1. Germline V gene data show CDR1 as MDHEN and CDR2 as SYDVKM. The CDR3 runs 17 residues. V was pared by 3 bases and J by 5 bases, with 9 bases of the junction left unmatched.

The CDR3 is CASSQGRHTEAFF. CDR3 bases: TGTGCCAGCAGCCAAGGGAGACACACTGAAGCTTTCTTT. The chain is built from TRBV14 and TRBJ1-1; D is undetermined. V lost 1 base, J lost 3 bases, and 6 bases lay in between. The CDR3 has 13 residues. Per the germline V gene, CDR1 is SGHDN and CDR2 is FVKESK.

V is TRBV9 and J is TRBJ1-5; D not certain. The germline gives CDR1 SGDLS, CDR2 YYNGEE. The CDR3 is made up of 15 amino acids. V gave up 1 base and J gave up 9 bases, with 17 bases separating them. This chain's CDR3 is CASSVSTSPEGPQHF. The CDR3, as DNA: TGTGCCAGCAGCGTATCTACATCCCCCGAGGGGCCCCAGCATTTT. Filled out from reference TRBV9 and TRBJ1-5, the complete variable domain reads DSGVTQTPKHLITATGQRVTLRCSPRSGDLSVYWYQQSLDQGLQFLIQYYNGEERAKGNILERFSAQQFPDLHSELNLSSLELGDSALYFCASSVSTSPEGPQHFGDGTRLSIL.

J is TRBJ1-6 and V is TRBV27; tentative D call: TRBD1 (6 bases). The CDR3 is 21 residues long. Trimming cost V 6 bases and J 0 bases, with 27 bases left between them. Germline lookup yields CDR1 MNHEY and CDR2 SMNVEV (reference sequence). This CDR3 is CASRSIGTGILSSSYNSPLHF. In nucleotides, the CDR3 is TGTGCCAGCAGGTCAATTGGCACAGGGATTTTATCGAGCTCCTATAATTCACCCCTCCACTTT.

This chain uses TRBV5-1 with TRBJ2-1, with 15 positions matching TRBD2. The CDR3 covers 15 residues. J lost 4 bases, V lost 4 bases, and 0 bases had no gene match. The germline CDR1 and CDR2 sequences are SGHRS and YFSETQ. The CDR3 DNA reads TGCGCCAGCAGCGGGACTAGCGGGGGGTACAATGAGCAGTTCTTC. This gives the protein CASSGTSGGYNEQFF. The complete variable domain, with remaining parts taken from reference TRBV5-1 and TRBJ2-1, reads KAGVTQTPRYLIKTRGQQVTLSCSPISGHRSVSWYQQTPGQGLQFLFEYFSETQRNKGNFPGRFSGRQFSNSRSEMNVSTLELGDSALYLCASSGTSGGYNEQFFGPGTRLTVL.

The chain carries TRBV28 and TRBJ1-2, with 8 bases aligning to TRBD1. Germline-derived CDR1 and CDR2 are MDHEN and SYDVKM. The CDR3 consists of 13 residues. V dropped 3 bases and J dropped 8; count of bases not matched to a gene: 5. The CDR3 bases are TGTGCCAGCAGTTTTGGACAGGGAAGGGGCTACACCTTC. This encodes CASSFGQGRGYTF.

The V call is TRBV3-1 (or the pseudogene TRBV3-2), the J call TRBJ1-4; the D gene is possibly TRBD1 (6 bases). V dropped 1 base and J dropped 5 bases, with 14 bases sitting between them. Germline loops: CDR1 LGHDT, CDR2 YNNKEL (reference sequence). This CDR3 is 16 amino acids long. CDR3 region: CASSQGGIRGNEKLFF. CDR3 nucleotide sequence: TGTGCCAGCAGCCAAGGGGGGATCAGGGGAAATGAAAAACTGTTTTTT.